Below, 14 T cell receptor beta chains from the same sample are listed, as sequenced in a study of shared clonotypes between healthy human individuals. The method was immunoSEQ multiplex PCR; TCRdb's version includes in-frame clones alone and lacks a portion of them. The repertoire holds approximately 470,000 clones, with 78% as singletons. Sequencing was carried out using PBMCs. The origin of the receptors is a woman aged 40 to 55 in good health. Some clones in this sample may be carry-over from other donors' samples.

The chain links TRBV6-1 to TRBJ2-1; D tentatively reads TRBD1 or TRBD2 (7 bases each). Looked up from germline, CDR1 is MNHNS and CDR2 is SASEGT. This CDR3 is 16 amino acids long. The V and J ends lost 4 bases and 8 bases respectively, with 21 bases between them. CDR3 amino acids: CASSVPTGRGDDEQFF. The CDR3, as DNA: TGTGCCAGCAGTGTACCGACAGGGAGGGGAGACGATGAGCAGTTCTTC.

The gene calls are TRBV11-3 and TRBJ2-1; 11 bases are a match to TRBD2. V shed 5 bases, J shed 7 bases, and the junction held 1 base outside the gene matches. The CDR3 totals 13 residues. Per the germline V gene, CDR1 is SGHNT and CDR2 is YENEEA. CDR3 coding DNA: TGTGCCAGCAGCAGGACTAGCGGGAATGAGCAGTTCTTC. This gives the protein CASSRTSGNEQFF.

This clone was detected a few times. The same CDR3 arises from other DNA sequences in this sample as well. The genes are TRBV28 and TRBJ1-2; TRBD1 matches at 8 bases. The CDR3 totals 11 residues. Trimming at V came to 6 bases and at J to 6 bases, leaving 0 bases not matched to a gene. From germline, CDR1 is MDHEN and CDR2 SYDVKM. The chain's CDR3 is CASRDRDGYTF. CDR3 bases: TGTGCCAGCAGGGACAGGGATGGCTACACCTTC.

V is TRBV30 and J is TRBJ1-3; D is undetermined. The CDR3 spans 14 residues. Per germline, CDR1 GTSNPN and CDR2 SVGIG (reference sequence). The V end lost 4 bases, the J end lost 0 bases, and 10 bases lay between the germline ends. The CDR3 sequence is CAWKPGSSGNTIYF. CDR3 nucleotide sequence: TGTGCCTGGAAGCCGGGATCCTCTGGAAACACCATATATTTT.

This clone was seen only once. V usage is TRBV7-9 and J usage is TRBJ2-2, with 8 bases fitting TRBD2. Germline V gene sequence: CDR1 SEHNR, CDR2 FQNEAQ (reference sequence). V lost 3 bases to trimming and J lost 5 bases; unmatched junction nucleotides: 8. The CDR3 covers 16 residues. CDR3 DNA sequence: TGTGCCAGCAGCTTCCGGGGGGGAGGAGGAACCGGGGAGCTGTTTTTT. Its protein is CASSFRGGGGTGELFF.

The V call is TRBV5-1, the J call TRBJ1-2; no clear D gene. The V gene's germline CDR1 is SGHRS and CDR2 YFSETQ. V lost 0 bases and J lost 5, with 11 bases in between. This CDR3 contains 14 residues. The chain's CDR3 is CASSLADGLYGYTF. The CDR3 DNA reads TGCGCCAGCAGCTTGGCTGACGGACTGTATGGCTACACCTTC.

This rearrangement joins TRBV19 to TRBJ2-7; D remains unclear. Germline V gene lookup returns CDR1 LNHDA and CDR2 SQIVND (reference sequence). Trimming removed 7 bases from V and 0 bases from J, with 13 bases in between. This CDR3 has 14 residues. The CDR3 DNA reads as TGTGCCAGTAAGCCCCAAGGAAGCTCCTACGAGCAGTACTTC. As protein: CASKPQGSSYEQYF.

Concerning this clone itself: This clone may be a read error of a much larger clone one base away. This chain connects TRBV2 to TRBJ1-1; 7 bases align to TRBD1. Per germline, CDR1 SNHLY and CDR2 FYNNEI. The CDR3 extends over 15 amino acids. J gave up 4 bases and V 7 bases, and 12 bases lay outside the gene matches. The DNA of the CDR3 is TGTGCCAGCATAGAGCAGGGACAGTCGAGCACTGAAGCTTTCTTT. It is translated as CASIEQGQSSTEAFF.

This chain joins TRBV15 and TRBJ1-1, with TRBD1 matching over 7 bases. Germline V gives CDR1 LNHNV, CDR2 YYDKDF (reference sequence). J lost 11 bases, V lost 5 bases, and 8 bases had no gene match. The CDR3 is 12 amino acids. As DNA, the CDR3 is TGTGCCACCAGCGTTCGACAGGGTCGCGCTTTCTTT. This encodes CATSVRQGRAFF.

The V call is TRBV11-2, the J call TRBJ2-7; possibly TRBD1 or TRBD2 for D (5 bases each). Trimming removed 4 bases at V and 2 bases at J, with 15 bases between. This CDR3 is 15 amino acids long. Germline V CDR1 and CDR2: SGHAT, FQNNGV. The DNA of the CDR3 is TGTGCCAGCAGCTGGGACGTTCAGGGACCCTACGAGCAGTACTTC. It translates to CASSWDVQGPYEQYF.

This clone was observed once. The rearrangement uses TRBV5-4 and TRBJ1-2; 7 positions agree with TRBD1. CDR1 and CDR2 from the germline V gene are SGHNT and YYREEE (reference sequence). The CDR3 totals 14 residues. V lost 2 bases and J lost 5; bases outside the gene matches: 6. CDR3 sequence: CASSLSQGVYGYTF. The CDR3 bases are TGTGCCAGCAGCTTAAGCCAGGGGGTGTATGGCTACACCTTC.

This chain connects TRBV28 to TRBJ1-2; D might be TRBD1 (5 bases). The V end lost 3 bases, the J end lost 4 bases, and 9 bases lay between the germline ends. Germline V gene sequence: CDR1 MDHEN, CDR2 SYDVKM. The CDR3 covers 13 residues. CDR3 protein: CASSFRQRYGYTF. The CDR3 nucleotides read TGTGCCAGCAGTTTTAGACAGCGCTATGGCTACACCTTC.

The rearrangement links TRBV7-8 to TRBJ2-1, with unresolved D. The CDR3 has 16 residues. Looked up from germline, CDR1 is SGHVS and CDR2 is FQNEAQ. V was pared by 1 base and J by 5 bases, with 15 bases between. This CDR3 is CASSLVSRVYNNEQFF. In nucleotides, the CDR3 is TGTGCCAGCAGCTTAGTTTCTCGGGTCTACAACAATGAGCAGTTCTTC. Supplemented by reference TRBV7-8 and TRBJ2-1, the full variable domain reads GAGVSQSPRYKVAKRGQDVALRCDPISGHVSLFWYQQALGQGPEFLTYFQNEAQLDKSGLPSDRFFAERPEGSVSTLKIQRTQQEDSAVYLCASSLVSRVYNNEQFFGPGTRLTVL.

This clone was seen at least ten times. The CDR3 sequence is CASRRTGKDEQYF. The DNA of the CDR3 is TGCGCCAGCAGACGGACAGGGAAAGACGAGCAGTACTTC. This chain uses TRBV4-1 with TRBJ2-7, with TRBD1 identical over 8 bases. Germline V lookup: CDR1 MGHRA, CDR2 YSYEKL. J gave up 5 bases and V 6 bases, and 6 bases lay outside the gene matches. This CDR3 contains 13 residues.